The 17 T cell receptor beta chains reported below all come from one sample, sequenced in a study of blood T cell repertoires in COVID-19. Data came from immunoSEQ multiplex PCR; TCRdb stores just in-frame clones and leaves some out. The table includes 150,000 to 200,000 clones, about 80% detected once. Sequencing used PBMCs or T cells enriched from blood (not recorded which). The receptor source for this set is a woman in her sixties or seventies who had recovered from COVID-19.

The CDR3 DNA follows: TGTGCCACCCGTAGCGGGAGGGATCCCCTGCAGACCCAGTACTTC. This translates into CATRSGRDPLQTQYF. The chain has TRBV15 and TRBJ2-5; 11 positions agree with TRBD2. The germline gives CDR1 LNHNV, CDR2 YYDKDF (reference sequence). There are 15 residues in the CDR3. V was clipped by 8 bases and J by 6 bases; unmatched bases: 11.

The chain joins TRBV5-1 to TRBJ2-1; TRBD2 aligns across 9 bases. The CDR3 extends over 15 amino acids. Trimming removed 0 bases from V and 4 bases from J; junction bases left unmatched: 2. CDR1 is SGHRS and CDR2 is YFSETQ in the germline V gene. CDR3 DNA sequence: TGCGCCAGCAGCTTGGAACTAGCGGGTTACAATGAGCAGTTCTTC. Protein sequence: CASSLELAGYNEQFF.

CDR3 sequence reads: CASSLDAQGIEHEKLFF. The CDR3 DNA sequence: TGTGCCAGCAGCTTAGACGCCCAGGGAATAGAACATGAAAAACTGTTTTTT. The J gene is TRBJ1-4, the V gene TRBV11-2, with D possibly TRBD1 on 5 matching bases. Trimming cost V 0 bases and J 6 bases, with 17 bases left between them. In germline, CDR1 is SGHAT, CDR2 FQNNGV. This CDR3 is 17 amino acids long.

The gene calls are TRBV28 and TRBJ2-7, with TRBD1 as a possible D gene (6 bases). CDR3 size: 12 residues. Germline CDR1 MDHEN, CDR2 SYDVKM. The germline V and J ends were trimmed by 3 bases and 5 bases, with 8 bases remaining between them. CDR3 nucleotide sequence: TGTGCCAGCAGTTTCAACAGGGACGAGCAGTACTTC. Its protein product is CASSFNRDEQYF.

This rearrangement joins TRBV2 to TRBJ1-5; 8 bases agree with TRBD1. Per germline, CDR1 SNHLY and CDR2 FYNNEI. Trimming cost V 4 bases and J 4 bases; bases outside gene matches: 3. This CDR3 comprises 14 residues. The CDR3 region has the DNA TGTGCCAGCAGTGGCGGGACAGGTAATCAGCCCCAGCATTTT. It specifies CASSGGTGNQPQHF.

This clone has just one count. This chain connects TRBV24-1 to TRBJ2-1; 9 positions agree with TRBD2. Losses at the gene ends were 1 base for V and 7 bases for J; bases not matched to a gene: 7. Germline lookup yields CDR1 KGHDR and CDR2 SFDVKD. The CDR3 contains 16 residues. The CDR3 sequence is CATSDLAGGRGNEQFF. CDR3 nucleotides: TGTGCCACCAGTGATTTAGCGGGGGGCAGGGGAAATGAGCAGTTCTTC.

V usage is TRBV29-1 and J usage is TRBJ2-7; the D gene is possibly TRBD2 (6 bases). CDR1 and CDR2 from the germline V gene are SQVTM and ANQGSEA. Between the trimmed V and J ends, which lost 5 bases and 6 bases, there was a span of 14 bases. This CDR3 is 12 amino acids long. CDR3: CSVPGTFLEQYF. The DNA for the CDR3 is TGCAGCGTTCCCGGGACTTTCCTCGAGCAGTACTTC.

CDR3 protein: CASSVGGTGGLYEQYF. For the CDR3, the DNA is TGTGCCAGCAGCGTAGGAGGGACAGGGGGCCTATACGAGCAGTACTTC. The V and J genes are TRBV9 and TRBJ2-7; the match to TRBD1 covers 12 bases. CDR3 size: 16 residues. From germline, CDR1 is SGDLS and CDR2 YYNGEE. J lost 4 bases, V lost 0 bases, and 5 bases had no gene match.

In this sample, this clone turned up a few times. This chain links TRBV20-1 with TRBJ1-6; D gene ambiguous. The CDR3 consists of 12 residues. The germline V gene has CDR1 DFQATT and CDR2 SNEGSKA (reference sequence). V was clipped by 3 bases and J by 11 bases, with 11 bases between them. This CDR3 reads CSASDGEAPLHF. The CDR3 nucleotides read TGCAGTGCTAGTGACGGGGAGGCACCCCTCCACTTT.

The V and J genes are TRBV9 and TRBJ2-1; TRBD2 aligns across 8 bases. Germline V lookup: CDR1 SGDLS, CDR2 YYNGEE. CDR3 length equals 18 residues. V shed 4 bases and J 3 bases; nucleotides not matched to a gene: 15. CDR3 DNA sequence: TGTGCCAGCAGCCTGAGCGGGGCGGGGGGTCTTTTCTACAATGAGCAGTTCTTC. It yields the protein CASSLSGAGGLFYNEQFF. The variable domain in full, with the rest retrieved from reference TRBV9 and TRBJ2-1, is DSGVTQTPKHLITATGQRVTLRCSPRSGDLSVYWYQQSLDQGLQFLIQYYNGEERAKGNILERFSAQQFPDLHSELNLSSLELGDSALYFCASSLSGAGGLFYNEQFFGPGTRLTVL.

The sample holds a few counts of this clone. This rearrangement joins TRBV15 to TRBJ1-1, with 9 bases that match TRBD1. This CDR3 contains 15 residues. CDR1 is LNHNV, CDR2 YYDKDF, per germline (reference sequence). The V gene end was trimmed by 6 bases and the J gene end by 1 base; junction bases not matched to a gene: 6. The CDR3 reads CATRMTGGGNTEAFF. CDR3 coding DNA: TGTGCCACCAGAATGACAGGGGGTGGGAACACTGAAGCTTTCTTT.

The chain recombines TRBV29-1 with TRBJ2-1, with 7 nucleotides matching TRBD1. The J segment lost 5 bases and the V segment lost 8 bases, leaving 6 bases of the junction unmatched. Germline V lookup: CDR1 SQVTM, CDR2 ANQGSEA. CDR3 length: 12 residues. The CDR3 sequence: CSMDRRNNEQFF. CDR3 DNA: TGCAGCATGGACAGGAGAAACAATGAGCAGTTCTTC.

J is TRBJ2-7 and V is TRBV20-1, with 16 bases lining up with TRBD2. After removal of 3 bases from V and 2 bases from J, the junction contained 10 bases not matched to a gene. Germline CDR1 and CDR2: DFQATT and SNEGSKA (reference sequence). The CDR3 sequence is 18 residues long. CDR3 sequence: CSASGTSGGAQGPYEQYF. The CDR3 DNA is TGCAGTGCTAGTGGGACTAGCGGGGGGGCCCAAGGTCCCTACGAGCAGTACTTC.

Comment on this clone: Other DNA sequences in the same sample also yield this CDR3. The chain recombines TRBV6-5 with TRBJ1-6, with 10 bases that match TRBD1. With 7 bases clipped from V and 6 bases from J, the junction kept 3 bases outside the gene matches. Germline lookup yields CDR1 MNHEY and CDR2 SVGAGI. The CDR3 extends over 14 amino acids. The CDR3 reads CASIRDRGNSPLHF. The CDR3 DNA reads as TGTGCCAGCATAAGGGACAGGGGTAATTCACCCCTCCACTTT.

The chain uses TRBV30 and TRBJ1-2, with TRBD1 identical over 10 bases. The trim removed 0 bases at V and 5 bases at J, leaving 3 bases unmatched. Germline V gene sequence: CDR1 GTSNPN, CDR2 SVGIG (reference sequence). This CDR3 is built from 14 residues. The CDR3 is CAWSVGQGRYGYTF. CDR3 DNA: TGTGCCTGGAGTGTGGGACAGGGGAGATATGGCTACACCTTC. The full variable domain, in which reference TRBV30 and TRBJ1-2 provide the parts outside the CDR3, is SQTIHQWPATLVQPVGSPLSLECTVEGTSNPNLYWYRQAAGRGLQLLFYSVGIGQISSEVPQNLSASRPQDRQFILSSKKLLLSDSGFYLCAWSVGQGRYGYTFGSGTRLTVV.

A word on this clone: Compared with germline, one end of the junction differs, possibly owing to a read error. The chain is built from TRBV7-3 and TRBJ2-1, with TRBD2 identical over 11 bases. CDR1 and CDR2 (germline): SGHTA, FQGTGA. This CDR3 is built from 17 residues. The CDR3 bases are TGTGCCAGCAGCCTAACTAGCGGGGGCCCTCCCTACAATGAGCAGTTCTTC. This codes for CASSLTSGGPPYNEQFF. Full variable domain (outside the CDR3, taken from reference TRBV7-3 and TRBJ2-1): GAGVSQTPSNKVTEKGKYVELRCDPISGHTALYWYRQSLGQGPEFLIYFQGTGAADDSGLPNDRFFAVRPEGSVSTLKIQRTERGDSAVYLCASSLTSGGPPYNEQFFGPGTRLTVL.

This clone was detected a few times. V is TRBV6-5 and J is TRBJ1-2; D is ambiguous. This CDR3 has 13 residues. Looked up from germline, CDR1 is MNHEY and CDR2 is SVGAGI. Trimming shortened V by 2 bases and J by 0 bases, and 4 bases separated the two germline ends. CDR3: CASSYSSNYGYTF. Written as DNA, the CDR3 is TGTGCCAGCAGTTACAGCTCTAACTATGGCTACACCTTC.